The TCR beta chain described here comes from a study of blood T cell repertoires in COVID-19. In the study's own analysis: Quantification of nucleated cells was approximated via reference gene primer amplification. Profiled with immunoSEQ multiplex PCR; TCRdb holds only in-frame clones, not every one. V and J calls and clone size are given by that table; D and trimming were obtained from the DNA. The profile covers approximately 50,000 clones, with about 85% appearing a single time and roughly a tenth taken by the ten largest. The CDR3 has 12 residues. CDR1 is ENHRY and CDR2 is SYGVKD in the germline V gene. The ends were cut back, 10 bases at V and 7 bases at J, with 14 bases in the middle.

V is TRBV10-3 and J is TRBJ2-1; weak D call: TRBD2 (5 bases). This sequence originates from a human donor in a cohort sampled during active COVID-19. Sequencing was performed on peripheral blood. CDR3: CATMGRGNEQFF. Here the CDR3 DNA reads TGTGCCACCATGGGGAGAGGGAATGAGCAGTTCTTC.